This T cell receptor beta chain was captured by sequencing in a study of cytomegalovirus exposure and HLA in healthy donors. Study summary: Of all 398 donors who were genotyped, roughly 81% belonged to the Caucasian-associated ancestry cluster. The study, taken as a whole, reports: Later work associated roughly 15,000 TCR beta sequences with HLA alleles at 0.05 false discovery rate. From TCR beta sequences, most subjects' HLA-A and HLA-B alleles were reportedly predicted accurately. The study designated 164 TCR beta chains cytomegalovirus-associated.

J gave up 2 bases and V 0 bases, and 5 bases lay outside the gene matches. CDR3 length: 16 amino acids. CDR1 and CDR2 (germline): SGDLS, YYNGEE. Concerning this clone itself: Its antigen is undetermined.

PCR used 60 Vbeta primers and 13 Jbeta primers. Repertoires were generated with immunoSEQ multiplex PCR, while TCRdb's copy carries only in-frame clones and drops some. The sample has about 210,000 clones; 85% are singletons. Sequencing was performed on PBMCs. The chain uses TRBV9 and TRBJ2-5, with 9 bases aligning to TRBD2. The receptor's source is a girl aged 2-15 years in good health and CMV-seronegative. The CDR3: CASSVGQRGAQETQYF. CDR3 coding DNA: TGTGCCAGCAGCGTAGGCCAGCGGGGGGCTCAAGAGACCCAGTACTTC. The complete variable domain, with remaining parts taken from reference TRBV9 and TRBJ2-5, reads DSGVTQTPKHLITATGQRVTLRCSPRSGDLSVYWYQQSLDQGLQFLIQYYNGEERAKGNILERFSAQQFPDLHSELNLSSLELGDSALYFCASSVGQRGAQETQYFGPGTRLLVL.